This T cell receptor (beta chain) was retrieved from a study of tumor and adjacent non-tumor tissue in lung cancer. Study at large: Patients comprised about a dozen adenocarcinoma, a couple of squamous cell carcinoma and 1 small cell lung cancer.

TCRbeta libraries were built with three rounds of nested PCR, modified from ARM-PCR. TCRdb ran MiXCR on the multiplex PCR reads and lists one entry per CDR3 protein. The sample includes some 100,000 distinct CDR3 sequences, roughly 80% of them seen just once. Points on this clonotype: Antigen unknown. Germline is not matched at one junction end, which may reflect a read error.

Whole-study results and caveats: Higher tumor TCR diversity was associated with shorter survival.

The CDR3 loop spans 12 amino acids. RNA was extracted from bulk tissue without any cell sorting. The normal lung tissue was taken more than 3 cm from the tumor edge. Donors were chemotherapy-naive, newly diagnosed lung cancer surgical patients in China, August–late 2014. The TCR originated in a man aged 55 to 70 with small cell lung cancer. This chain joins TRBV12-3 or TRBV12-4 and TRBJ2-7; the D is unclear. The sample comprised distant non-tumor lung tissue. The CDR3, as DNA: TGTACCAGCAGTTTAGAATCCTACGAGCAGTACTTC. Protein sequence: CTSSLESYEQYF.